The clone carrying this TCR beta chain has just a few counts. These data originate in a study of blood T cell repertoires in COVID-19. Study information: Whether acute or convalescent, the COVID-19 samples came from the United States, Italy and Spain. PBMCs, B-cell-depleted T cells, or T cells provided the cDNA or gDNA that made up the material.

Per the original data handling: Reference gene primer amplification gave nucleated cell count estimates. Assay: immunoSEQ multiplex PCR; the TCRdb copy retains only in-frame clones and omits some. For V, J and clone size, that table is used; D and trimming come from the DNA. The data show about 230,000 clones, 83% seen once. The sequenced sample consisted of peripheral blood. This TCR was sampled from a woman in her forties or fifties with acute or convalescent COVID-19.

The CDR3 DNA reads TGTGCCAGCAGCCGCACCCGACAGGGTAATTCACCCCTCCACTTT. Protein: CASSRTRQGNSPLHF. The chain recombines TRBV6-6 with TRBJ1-6; 7 bases map to TRBD1. V shed 6 bases, J shed 6 bases, and the junction held 8 bases outside the gene matches. CDR1 MNHNY and CDR2 SVGAGI come from the germline V gene (reference sequence). This CDR3 comprises 15 residues.